This TCR beta chain originates from a study of human T cells and chemical hapten exposure. Total RNA was extracted from unfractionated whole blood. This clonotype was counted a few times. CDR3 length equals 13 residues. Germline V gene data show CDR1 as SQVTM and CDR2 as ANQGSEA. V lost 0 bases and J lost 3, with 9 bases in between. TCRdb fed the 5' RACE reads into MiXCR, producing one record per CDR3 protein. The sample has 70,000 to 85,000 distinct CDR3 sequences; around 15% are singletons. The TCR sequence derives from a female donor in good health. The chain carries TRBV29-1 and TRBJ2-7, with D perhaps TRBD2 (5 bases). The chain's CDR3 is CSVEDRDIYEQYF. The CDR3 DNA follows: TGCAGCGTTGAAGATCGGGATATCTACGAGCAGTACTTC.